A single sample gave rise to the 7 T cell receptor beta chains below, sequenced in a study of cytomegalovirus exposure and HLA in healthy donors. The PCR had 60 Vbeta and 13 Jbeta primers. Clones were read by immunoSEQ multiplex PCR, and TCRdb kept only the in-frame ones, dropping some. In the table there are about 160,000 clones, roughly 80% of which are singletons. The sample was PBMCs. These receptors were collected from a woman in her twenties or thirties in good health and CMV-seropositive.

The genes are TRBV10-3 and TRBJ2-7; D unresolved. Germline V gene data show CDR1 as ENHRY and CDR2 as SYGVKD. The germline V and J ends were trimmed by 0 bases and 4 bases, with 10 bases remaining between them. The CDR3 totals 14 residues. The CDR3 is CAISESPPGYEQYF. Here the CDR3 DNA reads TGTGCCATCAGTGAGTCACCTCCAGGATACGAGCAGTACTTC.

The chain joins TRBV6-5 to TRBJ2-5; 7 bases are a match to TRBD1. Trimming cost V 6 bases and J 5 bases; bases outside gene matches: 9. This CDR3 has 14 residues. In germline, CDR1 is MNHEY, CDR2 SVGAGI. The CDR3 DNA follows: TGTGCCAGCAGACCGACAGGGATGGGGGAGACCCAGTACTTC. Its translation: CASRPTGMGETQYF.

The chain is built from TRBV6-5 and TRBJ2-1, with D unclear. Germline CDR1 is MNHEY and CDR2 is SVGAGI. This CDR3 spans 15 amino acids. V lost 6 bases and J lost 0, with 12 bases in between. The CDR3, as DNA: TGTGCCAGCAGCCGTCGCCCCAGCTCCTACAATGAGCAGTTCTTC. Protein product: CASSRRPSSYNEQFF.

This chain uses TRBV6-5 with TRBJ2-6; no clear D gene. Germline V gives CDR1 MNHEY, CDR2 SVGAGI. The CDR3 consists of 15 residues. The ends were cut back, 3 bases at V and 0 bases at J, with 6 bases in the middle. As DNA, the CDR3 is TGTGCCAGCAGTTATTCAAACTCTGGGGCCAACGTCCTGACTTTC. It yields the protein CASSYSNSGANVLTF.

The CDR3 region is CAIGQGMRYGYTF. The CDR3 DNA is TGTGCCATAGGACAGGGGATGAGATATGGCTACACCTTC. The chain recombines TRBV7-9 with TRBJ1-2, with TRBD1 identical over 9 bases. Trimming at V came to 10 bases and at J to 5 bases, leaving 8 bases not matched to a gene. This CDR3 comprises 13 residues. The germline gives CDR1 SEHNR, CDR2 FQNEAQ (reference sequence).

V gene TRBV7-6 combines with J gene TRBJ1-4; 7 bases are a match to TRBD1. This CDR3 comprises 14 residues. Germline V lookup: CDR1 SGHVS, CDR2 FNYEAQ. Trimming removed 5 bases from V and 6 bases from J; junction bases left unmatched: 6. The CDR3 bases are TGTGCCAGCAGCCCCTATGGACAGGATGAAAAACTGTTTTTT. This translates into CASSPYGQDEKLFF.

The rearrangement joins TRBV4-1 to TRBJ1-2; possible D gene TRBD1, 5 bases. The CDR3 covers 14 residues. Germline V gene sequence: CDR1 MGHRA, CDR2 YSYEKL. The V and J ends lost 1 base and 4 bases respectively, with 10 bases between them. The CDR3 coding sequence is TGCGCCAGCAGCCAAGCCGGGACTCTCTATGGCTACACCTTC. Translation: CASSQAGTLYGYTF.